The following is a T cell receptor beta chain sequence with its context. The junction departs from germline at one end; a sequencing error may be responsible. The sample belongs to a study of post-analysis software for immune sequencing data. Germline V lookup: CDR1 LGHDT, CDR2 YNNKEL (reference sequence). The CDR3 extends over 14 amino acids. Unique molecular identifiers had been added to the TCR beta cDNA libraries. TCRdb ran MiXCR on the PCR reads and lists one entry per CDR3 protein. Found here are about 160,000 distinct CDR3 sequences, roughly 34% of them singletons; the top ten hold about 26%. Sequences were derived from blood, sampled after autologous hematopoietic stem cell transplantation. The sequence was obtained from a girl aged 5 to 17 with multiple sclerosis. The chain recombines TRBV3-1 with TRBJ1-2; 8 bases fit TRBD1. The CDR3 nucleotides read TGTGCCAGCAGCCCAAGGACAGGGTGGTATGGCTGCACCTTC. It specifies CASSPRTGWYGCTF.